The clone carrying this T cell receptor beta chain has a handful of counts. Its cognate antigen is unknown. The data derive from a study of cytotoxic CD8 clonotypes in ibrutinib-treated CLL. Whole-study context: There were, on average, approximately 260,000 productive templates and tens of thousands of productive rearrangements per sample.

The planned depth of sequencing spanned 1 in 200,000 to 1 in 1 million T cells. Here immunoSEQ multiplex PCR was the method, and the copy in TCRdb shows in-frame clones only, minus some. This table holds some 29,000 clones, around 63% found once. Study outcomes and limitations: Sampling schedules were unmatched across sustained-remission and progressing patients.

Library input was approximately 2.1 micrograms of DNA from cryopreserved PBMCs. With 0 bases clipped from V and 1 base from J, the junction kept 3 bases outside the gene matches. CDR3 size: 15 residues. CDR1 and CDR2 from the germline V gene are SGHRS and YFSETQ. The origin of this receptor is a human donor with chronic lymphocytic leukemia. The source material was PBMCs, sampled after 24 months of ibrutinib treatment. The chain recombines TRBV5-1 with TRBJ1-1; 7 nucleotides align to TRBD1. The CDR3 protein is CASSLVQGGNTEAFF. DNA of the CDR3: TGCGCCAGCAGCTTGGTTCAGGGGGGGAACACTGAAGCTTTCTTT.